This TCR beta chain is from a study of blood T cell repertoires in COVID-19. Study summary: COVID-19 samples collected from the United States, Italy and Spain covered acute and convalescent phases. The cDNA or gDNA used as material had been derived from T cells, B-cell-depleted T cells, or PBMCs.

The trim removed 6 bases at V and 4 bases at J, leaving 7 bases unmatched. Germline V lookup: CDR1 WNHNN, CDR2 SYGVQD (reference sequence). The CDR3 contains 15 residues. In the original analysis: Amplification from reference gene primers served as the basis for estimated nucleated cell counts. The table came from immunoSEQ multiplex PCR; TCRdb's copy has only in-frame clones and leaves some out. V, J and clone size are those of that table, while D and trimming were read from the DNA. The sample lists 200,000 to 300,000 clones; about 87% were seen once. This chain connects TRBV10-1 to TRBJ2-1; 9 bases are a match to TRBD1. The source of this sequence is a woman aged 35 to 49 with acute or convalescent COVID-19. The sample consisted of peripheral blood. The CDR3 coding sequence is TGCGCCAGCAGCCCCGGACAGGGGTCTTACAATGAGCAGTTCTTC. It encodes CASSPGQGSYNEQFF.